The 24 T cell receptor beta chains in this list originate from one sample, sequenced in a study of T cells in Graves' hyperthyroidism and ophthalmopathy. The source material, RNA transcripts, was used to amplify TCR beta CDR3 regions. With the HTBI primer set, the TCR CDR3 went through a first round of RT-PCR. TCRdb fed the multiplex PCR reads into MiXCR, producing one record per CDR3 protein. The table lists 480,000 or so distinct CDR3 sequences, about 46% of them singletons. Source material: peripheral blood or thyroid tissue (not recorded which). The receptors derive from an adult woman with Graves' disease, either hyperthyroidism or ophthalmopathy (not recorded which).

This clonotype was detected only a few times. The V gene is TRBV20-1, the J gene TRBJ1-1; D not certain. The germline V gene encodes CDR1 DFQATT and CDR2 SNEGSKA (reference sequence). Trimming took off 6 bases at V and 2 bases at J, with 10 bases between the two ends. The CDR3 runs 12 residues. The chain's CDR3 is CSATTGNTEAFF. The CDR3 DNA reads TGCAGTGCAACTACGGGAAACACTGAAGCTTTCTTT.

This clonotype has more than one count but fewer than ten. This chain connects TRBV6-1 to TRBJ2-7, with D perhaps given as TRBD1 or TRBD2 (6 bases each). The CDR3 is 14 residues long. V was cut by 7 bases and J by 0 bases, with 13 bases left in between. CDR1 is MNHNS and CDR2 is SASEGT in the germline V gene. CDR3 amino acids: CASTGGPRSYEQYF. CDR3 nucleotide sequence: TGTGCCAGCACTGGGGGGCCCCGCTCCTACGAGCAGTACTTC.

Ten or more counts support this clonotype. This chain connects TRBV28 to TRBJ2-5; 11 bases align to TRBD2. CDR1 MDHEN and CDR2 SYDVKM come from the germline V gene. V was clipped by 5 bases and J by 2 bases; unmatched bases: 7. The CDR3 sequence is 16 residues long. CDR3 in amino acids: CASSPTRTSGQETQYF. CDR3 nucleotides: TGTGCCAGCAGTCCTACTAGGACTAGCGGGCAAGAGACCCAGTACTTC.

The gene calls are TRBV10-3 and TRBJ2-3; D is perhaps TRBD1 or TRBD2 (5 bases each). V was trimmed by 1 base and J by 0 bases, leaving 8 bases between them. The germline V gene encodes CDR1 ENHRY and CDR2 SYGVKD. CDR3 length equals 15 residues. CDR3 nucleotide sequence: TGTGCCATCAGTGAGTGGGGGTCCAGCACAGATACGCAGTATTTT. Its translation is CAISEWGSSTDTQYF.

This clonotype appeared a single time. This rearrangement joins TRBV15 to TRBJ2-2; D gene ambiguous. V gave up 7 bases and J gave up 0 bases, with 15 bases separating them. Per germline, CDR1 LNHNV and CDR2 YYDKDF (reference sequence). The CDR3 is 16 residues long. Here the CDR3 DNA reads TGTGCCACCAACACCCCAGAGACCGCGAACACCGGGGAGCTGTTTTTT. It specifies CATNTPETANTGELFF.

This clonotype was recorded at least ten times. The genes are TRBV7-9 and TRBJ1-1; D ambiguous. There are 15 residues in the CDR3. V lost 4 bases, J lost 5 bases, and 17 bases lay in between. Germline CDR1 and CDR2: SEHNR and FQNEAQ (reference sequence). The CDR3 protein is CASSSPFSGRTEAFF. The CDR3 DNA is TGTGCCAGCAGCTCCCCGTTTTCGGGCCGGACTGAAGCTTTCTTT.

J is TRBJ1-1 and V is TRBV5-4; weak D call: TRBD1 (5 bases). CDR1 is SGHNT, CDR2 YYREEE, per germline (reference sequence). Trimming stripped 4 bases from V and 8 bases from J, with 18 bases between. The CDR3 is 14 amino acids. CDR3 protein: CASSPRFGGTEAFF. CDR3 in DNA: TGTGCCAGCAGCCCCCGGTTTGGTGGGACCGAAGCTTTCTTT.

The chain recombines TRBV19 with TRBJ1-2; D is possibly TRBD1 (5 bases). The V gene's germline CDR1 is LNHDA and CDR2 SQIVND (reference sequence). This CDR3 has 17 amino acids. Trimming removed 7 bases at V and 6 bases at J, with 27 bases between. The CDR3 nucleotides read TGTGCCAGTATCGACGCGGGCACAGGAAGAATAGGGGATGGCTACACCTTC. Translated, it gives CASIDAGTGRIGDGYTF. The whole variable domain, filled in from reference TRBV19 and TRBJ1-2, reads DGGITQSPKYLFRKEGQNVTLSCEQNLNHDAMYWYRQDPGQGLRLIYYSQIVNDFQKGDIAEGYSVSREKKESFPLTVTSAQKNPTAFYLCASIDAGTGRIGDGYTFGSGTRLTVV.

This clonotype occurred a few times. This rearrangement joins TRBV19 to TRBJ1-1; the D is unclear. The CDR3 loop spans 13 amino acids. V was cut by 7 bases and J by 1 base, with 10 bases left in between. Germline lookup yields CDR1 LNHDA and CDR2 SQIVND (reference sequence). The chain's CDR3 is CASNIGRNTEAFF. The CDR3 bases are TGTGCCAGTAACATTGGAAGGAACACTGAAGCTTTCTTT.

J is TRBJ1-5 and V is TRBV2; a weak D match, TRBD1 (5 bases). There are 15 residues in the CDR3. Trimming took 4 bases from V and 6 from J, leaving 16 bases between them. In germline, CDR1 is SNHLY, CDR2 FYNNEI. The CDR3 protein is CASSVRAPLGQPQHF. The CDR3, as DNA: TGTGCCAGCAGTGTCAGGGCCCCATTGGGTCAGCCCCAGCATTTT. Looking up the rest from reference TRBV2 and TRBJ1-5 gives the full variable domain: EPEVTQTPSHQVTQMGQEVILRCVPISNHLYFYWYRQILGQKVEFLVSFYNNEISEKSEIFDDQFSVERPDGSNFTLKIRSTKLEDSAMYFCASSVRAPLGQPQHFGDGTRLSIL.

This clonotype was seen a few times. CDR3 residues: CASSLMGSTDTQYF. CDR3 nucleotide sequence: TGTGCCAGCAGCTTAATGGGCTCCACAGATACGCAGTATTTT. This chain uses TRBV7-3 with TRBJ2-3, with no clear D. This CDR3 has 14 amino acids. The V gene lost 1 base and the J gene lost 2 bases, with 7 bases spanning the gap. Germline V CDR1 and CDR2: SGHTA, FQGTGA.

This sequence joins TRBV6-1 and TRBJ2-5, with 10 bases matching TRBD1. With V trimmed by 5 bases and J by 6 bases, 12 bases remained unmatched. The CDR3 consists of 16 residues. CDR1 and CDR2 from the germline V gene are MNHNS and SASEGT. For the CDR3, the DNA is TGTGCCAGCAGTCCCCGTGGGGACAGGGGCGTGAAGACCCAGTACTTC. It is translated as CASSPRGDRGVKTQYF.

The rearrangement joins TRBV19 to TRBJ1-1; D not certain. V dropped 6 bases and J dropped 1 base, with 12 bases sitting between them. Germline assignment: CDR1 LNHDA and CDR2 SQIVND (reference sequence). CDR3 length: 14 amino acids. The CDR3 DNA reads TGTGCCAGTAGCGTCGCTAGGGCGAACACTGAAGCTTTCTTT. Its protein is CASSVARANTEAFF.

As for this clonotype: At one end, the junction sequence differs from germline, possibly due to a read error. This chain joins TRBV6-9 and TRBJ2-6; D not certain. Per germline, CDR1 MNHGY and CDR2 SVAAGI. The CDR3 runs 15 residues. Written as DNA, the CDR3 is TGTGCCGGCAGTGAAATCATCTCTGGGGCCAACGTCCTGACTTTC. Amino acid sequence: CAGSEIISGANVLTF.

The chain is built from TRBV7-6 and TRBJ1-1; unclear D gene. Germline V gene data show CDR1 as SGHVS and CDR2 as FNYEAQ. The CDR3 loop spans 9 amino acids. Trimming removed 5 bases from V and 13 bases from J, with 8 bases in between. CDR3 sequence reads: CASSPRVFF. The CDR3 DNA reads as TGTGCCAGCAGCCCACGGGTTTTCTTT.

In its sample, this clonotype was seen many times. The chain links TRBV20-1 to TRBJ1-2; D unclear. V was cut by 1 base and J by 8 bases, with 8 bases left in between. Germline V gene data show CDR1 as DFQATT and CDR2 as SNEGSKA (reference sequence). The CDR3 is 11 amino acids. The CDR3 sequence: CSARGRQGYTF. The CDR3 bases are TGCAGTGCTAGAGGAAGGCAGGGCTACACCTTC.

As for this clonotype: One base away lies a much larger clone, so this may be a sequencing read error. This chain uses TRBV12-3 or TRBV12-4 with TRBJ2-5, with 8 bases lining up with TRBD1. The CDR3 spans 12 residues. J lost 4 bases, V lost 7 bases, and 2 bases had no gene match. The CDR3, as DNA: TGTGCCAGCACCCAGGGGGCAGAGACCCAGTACTTC. Its protein product is CASTQGAETQYF.

This clonotype was seen only a few times. The CDR3 bases are TGCAGTTTTACCAAGGGGGCGCAAGGTGGCTACACCTTC. Amino acids: CSFTKGAQGGYTF. The chain couples TRBV20-1 to TRBJ1-2, with TRBD1 matching 7 bases. Germline V gives CDR1 DFQATT, CDR2 SNEGSKA (reference sequence). V gave up 8 bases and J gave up 7 bases; unmatched junction bases: 13. The CDR3 is made up of 13 amino acids.

V is TRBV2 and J is TRBJ2-5; 8 bases map to TRBD1. CDR3 length: 14 amino acids. J was trimmed by 4 bases and V by 4 bases; bases with no gene match: 5. Germline V gene data show CDR1 as SNHLY and CDR2 as FYNNEI. The CDR3 DNA follows: TGTGCCAGCAGTGGACAGGGGATCGGAGAGACCCAGTACTTC. This translates into CASSGQGIGETQYF.

This clonotype came up a few times. The rearrangement links TRBV24-1 to TRBJ2-2; D gene ambiguous. Per the germline V gene, CDR1 is KGHDR and CDR2 is SFDVKD. The CDR3 length is 14 residues. Trimming pared 5 bases from V and 0 bases from J, leaving 6 bases between. The CDR3 nucleotides read TGTGCCACCAGTGTGGGCTCGAACACCGGGGAGCTGTTTTTT. As protein: CATSVGSNTGELFF.

The chain carries TRBV25-1 and TRBJ1-5, with D unresolved. This CDR3 is 14 amino acids long. Germline loops: CDR1 MGHDK, CDR2 SYGVNS. V was cut by 8 bases and J by 2 bases, with 13 bases left in between. For the CDR3, the DNA is TGTGCCAGCGTTGGGAGGGCCCGCAATCAGCCCCAGCATTTT. This codes for CASVGRARNQPQHF.

The rearrangement links TRBV5-5 to TRBJ1-5; D is possibly TRBD1 (5 bases). Trimming took off 4 bases at V and 1 base at J, with 18 bases between the two ends. The CDR3 totals 17 residues. Germline CDR1 reads SGHKS; CDR2 reads YYEKEE (reference sequence). Written as DNA, the CDR3 is TGTGCCAGCAGCCGTGGACGGGGCGTGTGGAGCAATCAGCCCCAGCATTTT. It codes for CASSRGRGVWSNQPQHF.

This rearrangement joins TRBV29-1 to TRBJ1-4; 11 bases map to TRBD1. This CDR3 has 13 residues. The germline V gene encodes CDR1 SQVTM and CDR2 ANQGSEA. CDR3 in DNA: TGCAGTGTCGGGACAGGGGGGAATGAAAAACTGTTTTTT. Amino acids: CSVGTGGNEKLFF.

This clonotype was picked up one time. V is TRBV7-2 and J is TRBJ2-7, with TRBD2 identical over 8 bases. The CDR3 sequence is 14 residues long. V lost 1 base, J lost 5 bases, and 4 bases stayed unmatched. Germline lookup yields CDR1 SGHTA and CDR2 FQGNSA. The CDR3 region is CASSLVRGGDEQYF. The CDR3 DNA reads TGTGCCAGCAGCTTAGTTCGGGGGGGCGACGAGCAGTACTTC. Full variable domain (rest looked up from reference TRBV7-2 and TRBJ2-7): GAGVSQSPSNKVTEKGKDVELRCDPISGHTALYWYRQSLGQGLEFLIYFQGNSAPDKSGLPSDRFSAERTGGSVSTLTIQRTQQEDSAVYLCASSLVRGGDEQYFGPGTRLTVT.